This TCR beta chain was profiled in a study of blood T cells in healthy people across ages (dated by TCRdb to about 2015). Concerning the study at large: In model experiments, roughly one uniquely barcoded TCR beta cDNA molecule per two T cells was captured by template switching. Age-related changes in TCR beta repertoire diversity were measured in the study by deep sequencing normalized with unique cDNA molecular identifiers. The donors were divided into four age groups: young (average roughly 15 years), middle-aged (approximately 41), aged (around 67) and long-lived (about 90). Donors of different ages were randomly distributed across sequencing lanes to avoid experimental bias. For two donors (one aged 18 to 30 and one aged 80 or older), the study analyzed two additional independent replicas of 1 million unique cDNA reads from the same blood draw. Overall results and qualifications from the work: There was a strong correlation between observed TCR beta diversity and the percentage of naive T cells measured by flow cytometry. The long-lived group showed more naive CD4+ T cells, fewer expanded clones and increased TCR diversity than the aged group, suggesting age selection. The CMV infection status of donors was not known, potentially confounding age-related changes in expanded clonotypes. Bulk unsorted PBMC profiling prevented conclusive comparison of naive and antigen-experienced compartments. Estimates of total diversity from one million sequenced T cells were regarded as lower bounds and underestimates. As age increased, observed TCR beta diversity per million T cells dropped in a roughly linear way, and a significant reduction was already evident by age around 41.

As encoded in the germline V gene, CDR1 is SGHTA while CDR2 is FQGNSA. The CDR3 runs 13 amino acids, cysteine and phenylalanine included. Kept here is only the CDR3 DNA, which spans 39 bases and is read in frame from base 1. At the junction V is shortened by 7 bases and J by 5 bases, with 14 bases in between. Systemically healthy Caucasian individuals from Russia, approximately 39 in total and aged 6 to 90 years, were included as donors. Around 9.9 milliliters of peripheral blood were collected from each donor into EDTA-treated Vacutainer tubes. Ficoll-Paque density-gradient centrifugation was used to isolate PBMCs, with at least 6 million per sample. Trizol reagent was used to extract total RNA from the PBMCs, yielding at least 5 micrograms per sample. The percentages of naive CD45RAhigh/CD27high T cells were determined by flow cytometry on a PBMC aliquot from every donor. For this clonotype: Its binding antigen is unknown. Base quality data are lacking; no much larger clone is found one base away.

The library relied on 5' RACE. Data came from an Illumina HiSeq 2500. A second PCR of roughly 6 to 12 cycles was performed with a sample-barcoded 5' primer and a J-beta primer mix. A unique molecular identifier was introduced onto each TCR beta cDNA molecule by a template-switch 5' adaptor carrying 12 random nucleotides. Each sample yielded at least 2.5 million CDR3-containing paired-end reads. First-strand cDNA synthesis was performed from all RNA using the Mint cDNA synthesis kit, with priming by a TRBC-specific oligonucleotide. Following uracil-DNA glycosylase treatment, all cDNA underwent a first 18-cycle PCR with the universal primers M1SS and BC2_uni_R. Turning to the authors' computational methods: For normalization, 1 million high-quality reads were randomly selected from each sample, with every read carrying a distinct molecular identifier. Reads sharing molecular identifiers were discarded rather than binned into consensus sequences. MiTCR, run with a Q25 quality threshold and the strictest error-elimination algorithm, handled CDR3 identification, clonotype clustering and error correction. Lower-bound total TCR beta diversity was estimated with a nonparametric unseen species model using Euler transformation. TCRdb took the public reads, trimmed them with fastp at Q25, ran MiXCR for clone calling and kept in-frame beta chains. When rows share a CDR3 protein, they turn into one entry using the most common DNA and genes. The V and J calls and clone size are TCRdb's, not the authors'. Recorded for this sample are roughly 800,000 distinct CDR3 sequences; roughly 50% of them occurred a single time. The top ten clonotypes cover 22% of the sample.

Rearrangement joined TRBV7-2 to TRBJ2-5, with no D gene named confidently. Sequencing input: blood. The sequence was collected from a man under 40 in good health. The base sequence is TGTGCCAGCAAGAGCGAAGGAGAGGAGACCCAGTACTTC. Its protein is CASKSEGEETQYF.